This is a list of T cell receptor beta chains from one sample in a study of T cell clonotyping in hematopoietic cell transplantation. Some clones are missing from TCRdb's copy, which holds only in-frame ones; the method was immunoSEQ multiplex PCR. The sample lists under 9,500 clones, about 86% seen once, with about a third in the top ten. Material: PBMCs, obtained 180 days after allogeneic stem cell transplant. The source is a human patient who had an allogeneic stem cell transplant, so the T cells may come from the graft donor. The donor label of this sample is uncertain. Some clones in this sample may be carry-over from other donors' samples. The CDR3 runs from the conserved cysteine through the conserved F or W. The D gene is left open where the match is weak. Where a row states a size, it is once, few, many or the class of an expanded clone; other rows omit it.

cdr3_aa: CASFVRRRGGETQYF; cdr3_nt: TGTGCCAGCTTTGTCCGGCGGCGGGGTGGGGAGACCCAGTACTTC; d_call: -; v_call: TRBV7-8; clone_size: -; j_call: TRBJ2-5
cdr3_aa: CATRDSRNYGYTF; cdr3_nt: TGTGCCACCAGGGACAGCAGAAACTATGGCTACACCTTC; d_call: TRBD1; v_call: TRBV27; clone_size: -; j_call: TRBJ1-2
cdr3_aa: CASSEAVASGGASTDTQYF; cdr3_nt: TGTGCCAGCAGTGAAGCGGTGGCTAGCGGGGGAGCTAGCACAGATACGCAGTATTTT; d_call: TRBD2; v_call: TRBV2; clone_size: once; j_call: TRBJ2-3
cdr3_aa: CASSGTRRGYTF; cdr3_nt: TGTGCCAGCTCCGGGACACGGAGAGGCTACACCTTC; d_call: -; v_call: TRBV2; clone_size: -; j_call: TRBJ1-2
cdr3_aa: CASSFGGGSNQPQHF; cdr3_nt: TGTGCCAGCAGTTTTGGGGGAGGGAGCAATCAGCCCCAGCATTTT; d_call: -; v_call: TRBV27; clone_size: few; j_call: TRBJ1-5
cdr3_aa: CAWNGGGDTEAFF; cdr3_nt: TGTGCCTGGAACGGAGGGGGGGACACTGAAGCTTTCTTT; d_call: -; v_call: TRBV30; clone_size: once; j_call: TRBJ1-1
cdr3_aa: CASSSRLALGNEQFF; cdr3_nt: TGTGCCAGCAGTTCCCGACTAGCGCTGGGGAATGAGCAGTTCTTC; d_call: TRBD2; v_call: TRBV27; clone_size: -; j_call: TRBJ2-1
cdr3_aa: CAISGGPTDTQYF; cdr3_nt: TGTGCCATTAGCGGGGGGCCCACAGATACGCAGTATTTT; d_call: TRBD2; v_call: TRBV6-5; clone_size: once; j_call: TRBJ2-3
cdr3_aa: CASSPIARGALHF; cdr3_nt: TGTGCCAGCAGCCCCATAGCCAGGGGGGCCCTCCACTTT; d_call: TRBD1; v_call: TRBV7-2; clone_size: -; j_call: TRBJ1-6
cdr3_aa: CASRDSVYGYTF; cdr3_nt: TGTGCCAGCAGGGATAGCGTGTATGGCTACACCTTC; d_call: -; v_call: TRBV6-5; clone_size: -; j_call: TRBJ1-2
cdr3_aa: CASRARGASEAFF; cdr3_nt: TGTGCCAGCAGGGCCCGGGGGGCGAGTGAAGCTTTCTTT; d_call: -; v_call: TRBV6-5; clone_size: -; j_call: TRBJ1-1
cdr3_aa: CAWSVGEGTEAFF; cdr3_nt: TGTGCCTGGAGTGTTGGGGAAGGCACTGAAGCTTTCTTT; d_call: -; v_call: TRBV30; clone_size: -; j_call: TRBJ1-1
cdr3_aa: CASSGGSTLANYGYTF; cdr3_nt: TGCGCCAGCAGCGGTGGGTCTACCCTAGCTAACTATGGCTACACCTTC; d_call: -; v_call: TRBV5-1; clone_size: few; j_call: TRBJ1-2
cdr3_aa: CASSQDYRLANTDTQYF; cdr3_nt: TGTGCCAGCAGCCAAGATTACCGACTAGCGAACACAGATACGCAGTATTTT; d_call: TRBD2; v_call: TRBV4-2; clone_size: -; j_call: TRBJ2-3
cdr3_aa: CASSLVFGLETEAFF; cdr3_nt: TGTGCCAGCAGTTTAGTTTTTGGGCTGGAGACTGAAGCTTTCTTT; d_call: -; v_call: TRBV27; clone_size: -; j_call: TRBJ1-1
cdr3_aa: CASSLAGGGETQYF; cdr3_nt: TGTGCCAGCAGCTTAGCAGGGGGGGGAGAGACCCAGTACTTC; d_call: -; v_call: TRBV7-2; clone_size: -; j_call: TRBJ2-5
cdr3_aa: CASSVLQDPQAIQYF; cdr3_nt: TGTGCCAGCAGCGTCCTACAGGATCCTCAGGCCATTCAGTACTTC; d_call: -; v_call: TRBV9; clone_size: -; j_call: TRBJ2-4
cdr3_aa: CASKERGFYNEQFF; cdr3_nt: TGTGCCAGCAAGGAGCGGGGATTCTACAATGAGCAGTTCTTC; d_call: TRBD2; v_call: TRBV2; clone_size: -; j_call: TRBJ2-1
cdr3_aa: CASSLQGRDNQPQHF; cdr3_nt: TGTGCCAGCAGTCTACAGGGTCGCGACAATCAGCCCCAGCATTTT; d_call: -; v_call: TRBV2; clone_size: -; j_call: TRBJ1-5
cdr3_aa: CASKEFTTNEKLFF; cdr3_nt: TGTGCCAGCAAGGAGTTTACAACTAATGAAAAACTGTTTTTT; d_call: -; v_call: TRBV28; clone_size: -; j_call: TRBJ1-4
cdr3_aa: CSVAQWENTEAFF; cdr3_nt: TGCAGCGTTGCACAATGGGAGAACACTGAAGCTTTCTTT; d_call: -; v_call: TRBV29-1; clone_size: -; j_call: TRBJ1-1
cdr3_aa: CASSVQGARDNEQFF; cdr3_nt: TGTGCCAGCAGCGTACAGGGGGCGCGGGACAATGAGCAGTTCTTC; d_call: TRBD1; v_call: TRBV9; clone_size: -; j_call: TRBJ2-1
cdr3_aa: CATSRDRGRSVSEQFF; cdr3_nt: TGTGCCACCAGCAGAGATAGGGGTCGTAGCGTTAGTGAGCAGTTCTTC; d_call: -; v_call: TRBV15; clone_size: -; j_call: TRBJ2-1
cdr3_aa: CASSKDRGPNQPQHF; cdr3_nt: TGTGCCAGCAGTAAAGACAGGGGCCCCAATCAGCCCCAGCATTTT; d_call: TRBD1; v_call: TRBV6-5; clone_size: -; j_call: TRBJ1-5
cdr3_aa: CASSTQKSVQGEAFF; cdr3_nt: TGTGCCAGCAGCACTCAGAAATCAGTACAGGGTGAAGCTTTCTTT; d_call: -; v_call: TRBV5-4; clone_size: -; j_call: TRBJ1-1
cdr3_aa: CASSDQGAVNQPQHF; cdr3_nt: TGTGCCAGCAGCGATCAGGGGGCTGTCAATCAGCCCCAGCATTTT; d_call: TRBD1; v_call: TRBV7-9; clone_size: -; j_call: TRBJ1-5
cdr3_aa: CASSQEIETDTQYF; cdr3_nt: TGCGCCAGCAGCCAAGAGATTGAGACAGATACGCAGTATTTT; d_call: -; v_call: TRBV4-3; clone_size: -; j_call: TRBJ2-3
cdr3_aa: CASSPDRSSSYEQYF; cdr3_nt: TGTGCCAGCAGTCCTGACAGGTCGAGCTCCTACGAGCAGTACTTC; d_call: -; v_call: TRBV6-1; clone_size: -; j_call: TRBJ2-7
cdr3_aa: CAWSATVNTEAFF; cdr3_nt: TGTGCCTGGAGCGCTACAGTGAACACTGAAGCTTTCTTT; d_call: -; v_call: TRBV30; clone_size: once; j_call: TRBJ1-1
cdr3_aa: CASSPVDRGNTEAFF; cdr3_nt: TGTGCCAGCAGCCCGGTGGACAGGGGGAACACTGAAGCTTTCTTT; d_call: TRBD1; v_call: TRBV7-9; clone_size: -; j_call: TRBJ1-1
cdr3_aa: CASSWTLYEQYF; cdr3_nt: TGTGCCAGCAGTTGGACACTCTACGAGCAGTACTTC; d_call: -; v_call: TRBV6-6; clone_size: -; j_call: TRBJ2-7
cdr3_aa: CASSLDSQPRTSTNYGYTF; cdr3_nt: TGTGCCAGCAGCTTAGACTCACAGCCCCGAACCTCGACTAACTATGGCTACACCTTC; d_call: -; v_call: TRBV11-2; clone_size: -; j_call: TRBJ1-2
cdr3_aa: CASSLTGTGAANSPLHF; cdr3_nt: TGTGCCAGCAGCCTTACCGGGACAGGGGCCGCCAATTCACCCCTCCACTTT; d_call: TRBD1; v_call: TRBV4-2; clone_size: -; j_call: TRBJ1-6
cdr3_aa: CASSEVGQGNGYTF; cdr3_nt: TGTGCCAGCAGTGAAGTCGGACAGGGTAATGGCTACACCTTC; d_call: TRBD1; v_call: TRBV2; clone_size: -; j_call: TRBJ1-2
cdr3_aa: CASASSATYEQYF; cdr3_nt: TGTGCCAGCGCGTCTAGCGCCACCTACGAGCAGTACTTC; d_call: -; v_call: TRBV2; clone_size: -; j_call: TRBJ2-7
cdr3_aa: CATMAQLDTEAFF; cdr3_nt: TGTGCCACCATGGCTCAGTTGGACACTGAAGCTTTCTTT; d_call: -; v_call: TRBV7-3; clone_size: -; j_call: TRBJ1-1
cdr3_aa: CASSNTGIANYGYTF; cdr3_nt: TGTGCCAGCAGTAATACAGGGATAGCTAACTATGGCTACACCTTC; d_call: -; v_call: TRBV27; clone_size: -; j_call: TRBJ1-2
cdr3_aa: CASSLGQGVFYEQYF; cdr3_nt: TGTGCCAGCAGCCTGGGACAGGGGGTCTTCTACGAGCAGTACTTC; d_call: TRBD1; v_call: TRBV11-1; clone_size: -; j_call: TRBJ2-7
cdr3_aa: CAWIKYRGMNTEAFF; cdr3_nt: TGTGCCTGGATCAAATACCGGGGGATGAACACTGAAGCTTTCTTT; d_call: -; v_call: TRBV30; clone_size: -; j_call: TRBJ1-1
cdr3_aa: CASSPDRPDSGNTIYF; cdr3_nt: TGTGCCAGCAGCCCAGACAGGCCGGACTCTGGAAACACCATATATTTT; d_call: -; v_call: TRBV7-2; clone_size: -; j_call: TRBJ1-3